This T cell receptor (beta chain) was recovered during a study of blood T cell repertoires in COVID-19. Study overall: COVID-19 samples from acute and convalescent phases originated in the United States, Italy and Spain. Sources were T cells, B-cell-depleted T cells, or PBMCs; the material itself was cDNA or gDNA.

As originally analysed: By means of reference gene primer amplification, nucleated cell counts were estimated. Sequenced by immunoSEQ multiplex PCR; TCRdb stores in-frame clones only, minus some. Clonal size and the V and J genes are those of that table, whereas D and trimming came from the DNA. The table shows 70,000 to 80,000 clones, with 85% to 90% occurring only once. The CDR3 spans 14 residues. V shed 0 bases and J shed 3 bases, with 8 bases lying between them. In germline, CDR1 is SGHRS, CDR2 YFSETQ. Sequencing was performed on peripheral blood. This chain links TRBV5-1 with TRBJ2-3, with a possible D match to TRBD1 (5 bases). The receptor comes from a woman older than 75 with active or convalescent COVID-19. In DNA, the CDR3 is TGCGCCAGCAGCTTGGACAGGACGACAGATACGCAGTATTTT. This gives the protein CASSLDRTTDTQYF.